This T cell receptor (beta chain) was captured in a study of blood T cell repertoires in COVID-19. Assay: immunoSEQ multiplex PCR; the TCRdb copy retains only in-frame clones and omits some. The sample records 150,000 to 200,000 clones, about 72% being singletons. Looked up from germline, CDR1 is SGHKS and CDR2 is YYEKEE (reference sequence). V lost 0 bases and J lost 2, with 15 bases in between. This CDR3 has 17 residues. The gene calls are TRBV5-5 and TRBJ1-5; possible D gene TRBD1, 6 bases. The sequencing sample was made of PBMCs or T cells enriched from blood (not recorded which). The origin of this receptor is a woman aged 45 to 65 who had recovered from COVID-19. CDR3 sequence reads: CASSLVPRGSGNQPQHF. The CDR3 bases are TGTGCCAGCAGCTTGGTTCCCAGGGGTAGCGGCAATCAGCCCCAGCATTTT.